The 10 T cell receptor beta chains below were found in one sample sequenced in a study of T cells in tuberculosis. Repertoires were generated with immunoSEQ multiplex PCR, while TCRdb's copy carries only in-frame clones and drops some. The sample includes under 45,000 clones, over 90% of them seen just once. Sequencing input: PBMCs. Every receptor here comes from a donor between 10 and 29 years old with latent tuberculosis or without tuberculosis infection.

This chain connects TRBV13 to TRBJ2-1; a weak D match, TRBD1 (5 bases). Trimming pared 6 bases from V and 0 bases from J, leaving 15 bases between. The CDR3 loop spans 16 amino acids. Germline V gene sequence: CDR1 PRHDT, CDR2 FYEKMQ (reference sequence). The CDR3 region has the DNA TGTGCCAGCAGTCCAGTGGGGCAGCACTCCTACAATGAGCAGTTCTTC. It translates to CASSPVGQHSYNEQFF.

The rearrangement links TRBV6-5 to TRBJ1-5, with 9 bases matching TRBD1. This CDR3 has 15 amino acids. The junction had 1 base not matched to a gene; V was cut back by 0 bases and J by 4 bases. CDR1 MNHEY and CDR2 SVGAGI come from the germline V gene. This CDR3 reads CASSYSGQGNQPQHF. For the CDR3, the DNA is TGTGCCAGCAGTTACTCCGGACAGGGGAATCAGCCCCAGCATTTT.

V is TRBV10-1 and J is TRBJ2-1; D possibly corresponds to TRBD1 (6 bases). Trimming took off 6 bases at V and 0 bases at J, with 6 bases between the two ends. The CDR3 length is 13 residues. CDR1 and CDR2 from the germline V gene are WNHNN and SYGVQD (reference sequence). The CDR3 reads CASRQGSYNEQFF. The CDR3 nucleotides are TGCGCCAGCAGACAGGGCTCCTACAATGAGCAGTTCTTC.

The rearrangement links TRBV19 to TRBJ2-7, with 8 positions matching TRBD2. Germline V gives CDR1 LNHDA, CDR2 SQIVND (reference sequence). Unmatched junction bases numbered 6, after V lost 1 base and J lost 4 bases. The CDR3 extends over 15 amino acids. CDR3 in amino acids: CASSIGAGGGYEQYF. DNA for the CDR3: TGTGCCAGTAGTATAGGCGCGGGGGGTGGTTACGAGCAGTACTTC.

The rearrangement uses TRBV11-3 and TRBJ1-1, with 7 bases aligning to TRBD1. This CDR3 is built from 13 residues. CDR1 is SGHNT and CDR2 is YENEEA in the germline V gene. V shed 5 bases and J 5 bases; nucleotides not matched to a gene: 5. CDR3 loop: CASSRYRGTEAFF. Written as DNA, the CDR3 is TGTGCCAGCAGCCGCTACAGGGGAACTGAAGCTTTCTTT.

The chain recombines TRBV6-5 with TRBJ1-5, with TRBD1 identical over 11 bases. CDR1 is MNHEY, CDR2 SVGAGI, per germline. V trimming: 2 bases; J trimming: 7 bases; junction bases outside the gene matches: 1. The CDR3 has 14 amino acids. The CDR3 sequence: CASSYRDRGQPQHF. DNA for the CDR3: TGTGCCAGCAGTTACCGGGACAGGGGGCAGCCCCAGCATTTT.

The chain carries TRBV27 and TRBJ2-7; 9 bases agree with TRBD1. Trimming removed 4 bases from V and 4 bases from J; junction bases left unmatched: 8. The V gene's germline CDR1 is MNHEY and CDR2 SMNVEV (reference sequence). The CDR3 is made up of 15 amino acids. CDR3 sequence reads: CASSSPGTGRYEQYF. For the CDR3, the DNA is TGTGCCAGCAGTTCCCCCGGGACAGGGAGATACGAGCAGTACTTC.

The J gene is TRBJ1-2, the V gene TRBV5-4; unclear D gene. Germline assignment: CDR1 SGHNT and CDR2 YYREEE (reference sequence). Trimming removed 1 base at V and 3 bases at J, with 4 bases between. This CDR3 spans 12 amino acids. The CDR3 DNA reads TGTGCCAGCAGCTTGAGAGACTATGGCTACACCTTC. Amino acids: CASSLRDYGYTF.

The chain carries TRBV2 and TRBJ2-7, with 8 bases identical to TRBD1. V lost 3 bases to trimming and J lost 2 bases; unmatched junction nucleotides: 6. The CDR3 length is 15 residues. CDR1 SNHLY and CDR2 FYNNEI come from the germline V gene. For the CDR3, the DNA is TGTGCCAGCAGTGATCCCTGGACAGGGACCTACGAGCAGTACTTC. Translating it yields CASSDPWTGTYEQYF.

This chain links TRBV2 with TRBJ2-7, with a tentative D call TRBD1 (6 bases). The CDR3 is made up of 14 amino acids. V was clipped by 3 bases and J by 5 bases, with 14 bases between them. Germline lookup yields CDR1 SNHLY and CDR2 FYNNEI. CDR3 residues: CASSDRGRRNEQYF. The CDR3 DNA follows: TGTGCCAGCAGTGACAGGGGTCGGAGGAACGAGCAGTACTTC.